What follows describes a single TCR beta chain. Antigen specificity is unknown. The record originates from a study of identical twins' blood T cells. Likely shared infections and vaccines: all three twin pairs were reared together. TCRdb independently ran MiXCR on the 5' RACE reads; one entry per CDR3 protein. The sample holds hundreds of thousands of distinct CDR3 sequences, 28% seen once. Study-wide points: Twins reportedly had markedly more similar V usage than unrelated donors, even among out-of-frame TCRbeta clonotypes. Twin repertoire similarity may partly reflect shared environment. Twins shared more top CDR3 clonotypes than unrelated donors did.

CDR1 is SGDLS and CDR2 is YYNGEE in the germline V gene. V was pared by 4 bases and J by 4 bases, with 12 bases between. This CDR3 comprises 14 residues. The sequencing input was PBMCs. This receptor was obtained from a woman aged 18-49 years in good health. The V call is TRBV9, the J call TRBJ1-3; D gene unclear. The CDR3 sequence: CASSLSTPGNTIYF. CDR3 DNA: TGTGCCAGCAGCCTTTCGACTCCGGGAAACACCATATATTTT.